Presented here are 26 T cell receptor beta chains from one specimen sequenced in a study of cytomegalovirus exposure and HLA in healthy donors. Use of 60 Vbeta and 13 Jbeta primers characterized the PCR. Some clones are missing from TCRdb's copy, which holds only in-frame ones; the method was immunoSEQ multiplex PCR. The table shows some 190,000 clones, with over 80% occurring only once. The specimen was PBMCs. These receptors were taken from a man in his forties in good health and CMV-seronegative.

The CDR3 coding sequence is TGTGCCAGCAGGACCCCGGGACAGGGGGGGAGAGCTTTCTTT. Its translation is CASRTPGQGGRAFF. This chain connects TRBV28 to TRBJ1-1; 11 nucleotides match TRBD1. Germline CDR1 reads MDHEN; CDR2 reads SYDVKM. The CDR3 length is 14 residues. With V trimmed by 6 bases and J by 10 bases, 10 bases remained unmatched.

The chain couples TRBV7-2 to TRBJ2-6; a possible D gene is TRBD1 (6 bases). V shed 5 bases and J shed 1 base, with 9 bases lying between them. The germline gives CDR1 SGHTA, CDR2 FQGNSA. This CDR3 region has 15 residues. The chain's CDR3 is CASSPTGSGANVLTF. In DNA, the CDR3 is TGTGCCAGCAGCCCTACAGGGTCTGGGGCCAACGTCCTGACTTTC.

The chain combines TRBV5-1 with TRBJ2-5; 10 bases are a match to TRBD2. The CDR3 has 16 residues. Unmatched junction bases numbered 8, after V lost 3 bases and J lost 3 bases. CDR1 SGHRS and CDR2 YFSETQ come from the germline V gene. The CDR3 DNA is TGCGCCAGCAGCTCCCGGACTAGCGGTAGAAAAGAGACCCAGTACTTC. Translation: CASSSRTSGRKETQYF.

The chain joins TRBV19 to TRBJ2-3; 9 nucleotides align to TRBD1. The CDR3 covers 17 residues. Germline V gene sequence: CDR1 LNHDA, CDR2 SQIVND (reference sequence). After removal of 3 bases from V and 3 bases from J, the junction contained 10 bases not matched to a gene. CDR3 residues: CASSILGTGTKTDTQYF. The CDR3 nucleotides are TGTGCCAGTAGTATCCTGGGGACAGGGACAAAAACAGATACGCAGTATTTT.

The sample holds a few counts of this clone. The chain combines TRBV11-3 with TRBJ2-6; tentative D call: TRBD2 (5 bases). V lost 1 base to trimming and J lost 4 bases, with 11 bases between them. The CDR3 consists of 16 residues. Germline V gene sequence: CDR1 SGHNT, CDR2 YENEEA. The CDR3 is CASSLGVGSGANVLTF. CDR3 sequence (DNA): TGTGCCAGCAGCTTAGGCGTGGGGAGCGGGGCCAACGTCCTGACTTTC.

A few counts support this clone. This rearrangement joins TRBV4-1 to TRBJ2-5, with 8 positions matching TRBD2. Germline V gene data show CDR1 as MGHRA and CDR2 as YSYEKL. Trimming cost V 0 bases and J 5 bases; bases outside gene matches: 8. The CDR3 totals 16 residues. CDR3 bases: TGCGCCAGCAGCCAAGAGCCGACCGGGGGGGTGGAGACCCAGTACTTC. It codes for CASSQEPTGGVETQYF.

The J gene is TRBJ2-1, the V gene TRBV18; TRBD1 matches 7 bases. The CDR3 sequence is 14 residues long. Germline V gene data show CDR1 as KGHSH and CDR2 as LQKENI. Trimming cost V 3 bases and J 2 bases; bases outside gene matches: 1. CDR3: CASSPGTAYNEQFF. The CDR3 coding sequence is TGTGCCAGCTCACCCGGGACAGCCTACAATGAGCAGTTCTTC.

This chain uses TRBV7-3 with TRBJ2-3; D may be TRBD2 (5 bases). This CDR3 contains 15 residues. V lost 2 bases, J lost 3 bases, and 12 bases lay in between. Germline-derived CDR1 and CDR2 are SGHTA and FQGTGA. The DNA of the CDR3 is TGTGCCAGCAGCTTAGTAGGCCTAGCAACAGATACGCAGTATTTT. Protein: CASSLVGLATDTQYF.

The rearrangement uses TRBV7-9 and TRBJ2-3; 11 bases match TRBD2. Germline-derived CDR1 and CDR2 are SEHNR and FQNEAQ (reference sequence). After removal of 5 bases from V and 5 bases from J, the junction contained 12 bases not matched to a gene. The CDR3 spans 17 residues. CDR3 bases: TGTGCCAGCAGCCCGCACCGACTAGCGGGATCCGGAGATACGCAGTATTTT. Translated, it gives CASSPHRLAGSGDTQYF.

Only a few counts were recorded for this clone. The chain uses TRBV11-3 and TRBJ1-3; no definite D call. Germline lookup yields CDR1 SGHNT and CDR2 YENEEA. This CDR3 has 13 residues. V lost 8 bases and J 4 bases, leaving 12 bases between the germline ends. CDR3 bases: TGTGCCAGCGTTAGCGGCTCAGGAAACACCATATATTTT. Residues: CASVSGSGNTIYF.

The chain carries TRBV9 and TRBJ1-2; no firm D call. V was cut by 4 bases and J by 3 bases, with 7 bases left in between. Per the germline V gene, CDR1 is SGDLS and CDR2 is YYNGEE. The CDR3 has 12 residues. In DNA form, the CDR3 reads TGTGCCAGCAGCACCCAGGACTATGGCTACACCTTC. Translation: CASSTQDYGYTF.

The V gene is TRBV7-9, the J gene TRBJ1-4; 7 bases align to TRBD1. With V trimmed by 1 base and J by 3 bases, 5 bases remained unmatched. The germline V gene encodes CDR1 SEHNR and CDR2 FQNEAQ (reference sequence). The CDR3 consists of 16 residues. For the CDR3, the DNA is TGTGCCAGCAGCTTAGGGAAGGGGGCAGCTAATGAAAAACTGTTTTTT. This encodes CASSLGKGAANEKLFF.

This clone appeared a few times. The gene calls are TRBV18 and TRBJ1-1; 7 nucleotides line up with TRBD1. The ends lost 5 bases at V and 4 bases at J; junction bases unmatched: 7. Germline V gene lookup returns CDR1 KGHSH and CDR2 LQKENI. The CDR3 spans 14 residues. In DNA, the CDR3 is TGTGCCAGCTCAAGGACCTCAGGGGGCACTGAAGCTTTCTTT. It specifies CASSRTSGGTEAFF. The entire variable domain, with the rest obtained from reference TRBV18 and TRBJ1-1, is as follows: NAGVMQNPRHLVRRRGQEARLRCSPMKGHSHVYWYRQLPEEGLKFMVYLQKENIIDESGMPKERFSAEFPKEGPSILRIQQVVRGDSAAYFCASSRTSGGTEAFFGQGTRLTVV.

V is TRBV15 and J is TRBJ1-5; D is perhaps TRBD1 (6 bases). This CDR3 has 16 residues. Germline V gene sequence: CDR1 LNHNV, CDR2 YYDKDF (reference sequence). Trimming stripped 0 bases from V and 4 bases from J, with 13 bases between. CDR3 residues: CATSRDRGGANQPQHF. CDR3 DNA sequence: TGTGCCACCAGCAGAGATCGAGGGGGGGCTAATCAGCCCCAGCATTTT.

The chain employs TRBV7-3 and TRBJ2-2; TRBD2 aligns across 11 bases. The germline V gene has CDR1 SGHTA and CDR2 FQGTGA. V was clipped by 1 base and J by 6 bases; unmatched bases: 7. The CDR3 is 17 amino acids. Written as DNA, the CDR3 is TGTGCCAGCAGCTTAATGAGTCTAGCGGGGGGATCCGGGGAGCTGTTTTTT. It specifies CASSLMSLAGGSGELFF.

In DNA form, the CDR3 reads TGTGCCAGCAGCTTCGGGACAGGGACTGGCTACACCTTC. It yields the protein CASSFGTGTGYTF. The V gene is TRBV11-2, the J gene TRBJ1-2; 9 bases align to TRBD1. The CDR3 contains 13 residues. V shed 3 bases and J 7 bases; nucleotides not matched to a gene: 3. The germline V gene encodes CDR1 SGHAT and CDR2 FQNNGV.

CDR3 loop: CASSPRTGFYEQYF. The CDR3 region has the DNA TGTGCCAGCTCACCACGGACTGGCTTCTACGAGCAGTACTTC. J is TRBJ2-7 and V is TRBV18; a weak D match, TRBD2 (5 bases). This CDR3 spans 14 amino acids. Trimming took 1 base from V and 3 from J, leaving 10 bases between them. Germline-derived CDR1 and CDR2 are KGHSH and LQKENI. Drawing the rest from reference TRBV18 and TRBJ2-7, the complete variable domain is NAGVMQNPRHLVRRRGQEARLRCSPMKGHSHVYWYRQLPEEGLKFMVYLQKENIIDESGMPKERFSAEFPKEGPSILRIQQVVRGDSAAYFCASSPRTGFYEQYFGPGTRLTVT.

The chain is built from TRBV5-5 and TRBJ2-5, with D tentatively TRBD1 (6 bases). Trimming stripped 4 bases from V and 1 base from J, with 14 bases between. The germline gives CDR1 SGHKS, CDR2 YYEKEE (reference sequence). This CDR3 region has 15 residues. The CDR3 here is CASSQGPAGQETQYF. The CDR3 nucleotides read TGTGCCAGCAGCCAGGGGCCGGCGGGCCAAGAGACCCAGTACTTC.

The chain uses TRBV7-9 and TRBJ2-3; 11 nucleotides agree with TRBD2. CDR3 length: 15 residues. Germline CDR1 and CDR2: SEHNR and FQNEAQ (reference sequence). The trim removed 6 bases at V and 4 bases at J, leaving 6 bases unmatched. CDR3 nucleotide sequence: TGTGCCAGCAGAATGAGGACTAGCGGGTCAGATACGCAGTATTTT. The encoded protein is CASRMRTSGSDTQYF.

J is TRBJ2-7 and V is TRBV27, with a tentative D call TRBD1 (5 bases). There are 16 residues in the CDR3. Germline lookup yields CDR1 MNHEY and CDR2 SMNVEV (reference sequence). V lost 5 bases and J lost 3, with 20 bases in between. CDR3 amino acids: CASSLSQIPTGYEQYF. The DNA of the CDR3 is TGTGCCAGCAGTCTAAGCCAAATACCTACAGGCTACGAGCAGTACTTC.

This clone appeared once. V gene TRBV5-1 combines with J gene TRBJ2-1, with a weak D call TRBD1 (7 bases). This CDR3 comprises 16 residues. V was shortened by 4 bases and J by 1 base, with 15 bases between the two germline ends. The germline V gene encodes CDR1 SGHRS and CDR2 YFSETQ. The CDR3 DNA is TGCGCCAGCAGCCCACGACAGGGAGGTTCCTACAATGAGCAGTTCTTC. The encoded protein is CASSPRQGGSYNEQFF.

The chain carries TRBV9 and TRBJ2-1, with TRBD1 identical over 11 bases. V was pared by 2 bases and J by 5 bases, with 6 bases of the junction left unmatched. The CDR3 is 16 residues long. The germline V gene encodes CDR1 SGDLS and CDR2 YYNGEE. The CDR3 nucleotides read TGTGCCAGCAGCGTGCCCCGGGACAGGGGGGACAATGAGCAGTTCTTC. Translation: CASSVPRDRGDNEQFF.

V gene TRBV29-1 combines with J gene TRBJ2-2, with TRBD1 identical over 9 bases. V dropped 3 bases and J dropped 7; count of bases not matched to a gene: 6. The germline CDR1 and CDR2 sequences are SQVTM and ANQGSEA. The CDR3 runs 14 residues. CDR3 sequence (DNA): TGCAGCGTTGAGAGGGACAGGGTCGGCGGGGAGCTGTTTTTT. This sequence encodes CSVERDRVGGELFF.

The chain joins TRBV4-2 to TRBJ1-5, with 7 bases fitting TRBD1. The J segment lost 2 bases and the V segment lost 4 bases, leaving 2 bases of the junction unmatched. The CDR3 covers 14 residues. Germline loops: CDR1 LGHNA, CDR2 YNFKEQ. CDR3 DNA sequence: TGTGCCAGCAGCCTAGGACAGGGCAATCAGCCCCAGCATTTT. Its translation is CASSLGQGNQPQHF.

This clone has just a few counts. The J gene is TRBJ1-2, the V gene TRBV7-9; no clear D. The CDR3 is made up of 16 amino acids. Trimming pared 0 bases from V and 4 bases from J, leaving 15 bases between. The germline V gene encodes CDR1 SEHNR and CDR2 FQNEAQ (reference sequence). CDR3 nucleotides: TGTGCCAGCAGCTTAGCGTATGGGCCGGCCTCCTATGGCTACACCTTC. Translated: CASSLAYGPASYGYTF.

The V call is TRBV29-1, the J call TRBJ2-1, with a weak D call TRBD1 (6 bases). The CDR3 consists of 13 residues. V lost 4 bases, J lost 0 bases, and 7 bases lay in between. Per germline, CDR1 SQVTM and CDR2 ANQGSEA. The CDR3 DNA sequence: TGCAGCGTTGGAGGGGGCTCCTACAATGAGCAGTTCTTC. Translation: CSVGGGSYNEQFF.